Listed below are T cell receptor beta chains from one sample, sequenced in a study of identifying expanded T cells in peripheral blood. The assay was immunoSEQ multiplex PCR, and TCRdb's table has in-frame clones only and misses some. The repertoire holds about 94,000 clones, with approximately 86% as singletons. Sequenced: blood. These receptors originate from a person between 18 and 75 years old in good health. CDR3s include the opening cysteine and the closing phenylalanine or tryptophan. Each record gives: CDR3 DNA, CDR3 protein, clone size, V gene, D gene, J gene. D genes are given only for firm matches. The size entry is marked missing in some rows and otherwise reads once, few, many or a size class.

DNA: TGCGCCAGCAGCTTGGAACAGGGAGCAAGGGAGCTGTTTTTT
CDR3: CASSLEQGARELFF
size: -
V: TRBV5-1
D: -
J: TRBJ2-2

DNA: TGTGCCAGCTCACCAAATTCAGGGGTGATCACTGAAGCTTTCTTT
CDR3: CASSPNSGVITEAFF
size: -
V: TRBV18
D: -
J: TRBJ1-1

DNA: TGTGCCAGCAGTCAGGGTGGGGAGACCCAGTACTTC
CDR3: CASSQGGETQYF
size: -
V: TRBV6-1
D: -
J: TRBJ2-5

DNA: TGTGCCAGCAACAGGAACGGTGCCTACGAGCAGTACTTC
CDR3: CASNRNGAYEQYF
size: -
V: TRBV2
D: -
J: TRBJ2-7

DNA: TGCGCCAGCAGCCAAGTCTTTCAGGACAGTGAAGCTTTCTTT
CDR3: CASSQVFQDSEAFF
size: -
V: TRBV4-3
D: -
J: TRBJ1-1

DNA: TGTGCCATCAGCTGGACAGAAAATCAGCCCCAGCATTTT
CDR3: CAISWTENQPQHF
size: once
V: TRBV10-3
D: -
J: TRBJ1-5

DNA: TGTGTCATCAGGGAGGGGCCTGCCTACGAGCAGTACTTC
CDR3: CVIREGPAYEQYF
size: -
V: TRBV10-3
D: TRBD2
J: TRBJ2-7

DNA: TGCGCCAGCAGCCAAGACGACAGGGGGAATCAGCCCCAGCATTTT
CDR3: CASSQDDRGNQPQHF
size: -
V: TRBV4-3
D: TRBD1
J: TRBJ1-5

DNA: TGCGCCAGCAGCCAAGACAGGGGCCATGGCTACACCTTC
CDR3: CASSQDRGHGYTF
size: -
V: TRBV4-3
D: -
J: TRBJ1-2

DNA: TGCGCCAGCAGCCCCCAGTGGCAGGGGGTGAACACTGAAGCTTTCTTT
CDR3: CASSPQWQGVNTEAFF
size: -
V: TRBV5-1
D: TRBD1
J: TRBJ1-1

DNA: TGTGCCAGCGCGGGGGGGGTCACAGATACGCAGTATTTT
CDR3: CASAGGVTDTQYF
size: -
V: TRBV2
D: TRBD2
J: TRBJ2-3

DNA: TGTGCCAGTAGTACCCTCAAGGGCCACCAAGAGACCCAGTACTTC
CDR3: CASSTLKGHQETQYF
size: -
V: TRBV19
D: -
J: TRBJ2-5

DNA: TGCAGCGTTGAAGATCGAGGGGGGAGGGACATTCAGTACTTC
CDR3: CSVEDRGGRDIQYF
size: -
V: TRBV29-1
D: -
J: TRBJ2-4

DNA: TGCGCCAGCAGCCAGGGGACGAACTCCTACAATGAGCAGTTCTTC
CDR3: CASSQGTNSYNEQFF
size: -
V: TRBV4-1
D: -
J: TRBJ2-1

DNA: TGTGCCAGCAGCCCCGGGACAGGGGTGATAGGTACTGAAGCTTTCTTT
CDR3: CASSPGTGVIGTEAFF
size: -
V: TRBV7-3
D: TRBD1
J: TRBJ1-1

DNA: TGTGCCAGCAGTGATAGGGACAGGGGAAGTAGGGAGCTGTTTTTT
CDR3: CASSDRDRGSRELFF
size: once
V: TRBV2
D: TRBD1
J: TRBJ2-2

DNA: TGCGCCAGCAGCCTATCCGGGACAGGGCCAGATACGCAGTATTTT
CDR3: CASSLSGTGPDTQYF
size: -
V: TRBV4-1
D: TRBD1
J: TRBJ2-3

DNA: TGTGCCAGCAAACCGACTAGCGGGGGGGCAAATGAGCAGTTCTTC
CDR3: CASKPTSGGANEQFF
size: -
V: TRBV6-1
D: TRBD2
J: TRBJ2-1

DNA: TGTGCCAGCAGCTTAAACTTAGGCTACACCTTC
CDR3: CASSLNLGYTF
size: -
V: TRBV7-2
D: -
J: TRBJ1-2

DNA: TGTGCCAGCTCACCCATAGACGGTGGCTCTGGAAACACCATATATTTT
CDR3: CASSPIDGGSGNTIYF
size: -
V: TRBV18
D: -
J: TRBJ1-3

DNA: TGTGCCACCAGCAAAGGACTAGCGGGATCTGGCCACGAGCAGTACTTC
CDR3: CATSKGLAGSGHEQYF
size: -
V: TRBV15
D: TRBD2
J: TRBJ2-7

DNA: TGCGCCAGCAGCCGGACAACACAGAAAGCGGGAGGAATCCCCTACGAGCAGTACTTC
CDR3: CASSRTTQKAGGIPYEQYF
size: -
V: TRBV4-1
D: TRBD2
J: TRBJ2-7

DNA: TGTGCCAGCACTACAACAGGGATCCACAATGAGCAGTTCTTC
CDR3: CASTTTGIHNEQFF
size: -
V: TRBV6-5
D: -
J: TRBJ2-1

DNA: TGTGCCAGCAGCTTGAGTATGTTGGGGCCGAATGCCGGGGAGCTGTTTTTT
CDR3: CASSLSMLGPNAGELFF
size: -
V: TRBV5-4
D: -
J: TRBJ2-2

DNA: TGTGCCAGCAGCTTGCGGGGGTCTGGAAACACCATATATTTT
CDR3: CASSLRGSGNTIYF
size: -
V: TRBV5-4
D: -
J: TRBJ1-3

DNA: TGTGCCAGCAGTGACAGGGTTGGAAATCAGCCCCAGCATTTT
CDR3: CASSDRVGNQPQHF
size: once
V: TRBV2
D: -
J: TRBJ1-5

DNA: TGTGCCAGCAGTGTAGGCCCCAACTATGGCTACACCTTC
CDR3: CASSVGPNYGYTF
size: -
V: TRBV27
D: -
J: TRBJ1-2

DNA: TGTGCCAGCAGCTTAATTGGACAGGGGACCTGGAGGCAGTACTTC
CDR3: CASSLIGQGTWRQYF
size: -
V: TRBV7-9
D: TRBD1
J: TRBJ2-7

DNA: TGTGCCAGTAGTATCGCAGGGTTCCATCAGCCCCAGCATTTT
CDR3: CASSIAGFHQPQHF
size: -
V: TRBV19
D: -
J: TRBJ1-5

DNA: TGTGCCAGCAGTGAGGGAGGGAACACCGGGGAGCTGTTTTTT
CDR3: CASSEGGNTGELFF
size: few
V: TRBV25-1
D: -
J: TRBJ2-2

DNA: TGTGCCAGCAGCTTAGCGATGGAGCTCACTGAAGCTTTCTTT
CDR3: CASSLAMELTEAFF
size: -
V: TRBV7-9
D: -
J: TRBJ1-1

DNA: TGTGCCATCAGTGAGGGGTCTAGCGAGTGGTTGGGGGAATACGAGCAGTACTTC
CDR3: CAISEGSSEWLGEYEQYF
size: -
V: TRBV10-3
D: -
J: TRBJ2-7

DNA: TGTGCCAGCAGTTACCGGGGGGTACCGGGTGAAAAACTGTTTTTT
CDR3: CASSYRGVPGEKLFF
size: -
V: TRBV6-5
D: -
J: TRBJ1-4

DNA: TGTGCCAGCAGTCGGGACAGGGTAGTAACCGGGGAGCTGTTTTTT
CDR3: CASSRDRVVTGELFF
size: -
V: TRBV2
D: TRBD1
J: TRBJ2-2

DNA: TGCGCCAGCAGGGCGGGACTAGCGGGGGACTCCTACGAGCAGTACTTC
CDR3: CASRAGLAGDSYEQYF
size: -
V: TRBV10-2
D: TRBD2
J: TRBJ2-7

DNA: TGTGCCAGCAGCAGGGTTCTCAACACTGAAGCTTTCTTT
CDR3: CASSRVLNTEAFF
size: -
V: TRBV27
D: -
J: TRBJ1-1

DNA: TGTGCCAGCAGCTTAAGACAGGGCCAAGAGACCCAGTACTTC
CDR3: CASSLRQGQETQYF
size: -
V: TRBV13
D: TRBD1
J: TRBJ2-5

DNA: TGTGCCAGCAGCTTAACCTACCGGGCCGGGGGAGATACGCAGTATTTT
CDR3: CASSLTYRAGGDTQYF
size: -
V: TRBV7-3
D: -
J: TRBJ2-3

DNA: TGTGCCAGCAGCTGGGGGGCAGATACGCAGTATTTT
CDR3: CASSWGADTQYF
size: -
V: TRBV11-2
D: -
J: TRBJ2-3

DNA: TGTGCCTGGAGGACAGCAGCTAATGAAAAACTGTTTTTT
CDR3: CAWRTAANEKLFF
size: -
V: TRBV30
D: -
J: TRBJ1-4

DNA: TGTGCCAGCAGTTCTCGGGGAATCTACAATGAGCAGTTCTTC
CDR3: CASSSRGIYNEQFF
size: -
V: TRBV2
D: -
J: TRBJ2-1

DNA: TGCGCCAGCAGCTCTGACCTCGGCTCAGATACGCAGTATTTT
CDR3: CASSSDLGSDTQYF
size: -
V: TRBV5-1
D: -
J: TRBJ2-3

DNA: TGTGCCAGCACCGCAGGGGTACCAGGAGAGACCCAGTACTTC
CDR3: CASTAGVPGETQYF
size: -
V: TRBV7-9
D: -
J: TRBJ2-5

DNA: TGCAGCGTTGAATTTCAAGGACGGAAGGACTACGAGCAGTACTTC
CDR3: CSVEFQGRKDYEQYF
size: -
V: TRBV29-1
D: -
J: TRBJ2-7

DNA: TGTGCCAGTAGTCCCCGCTCAGGGGACTACACCTTC
CDR3: CASSPRSGDYTF
size: few
V: TRBV19
D: -
J: TRBJ1-2

DNA: TGTGCCAGCAGCTCCCCGCGGACTACTAACTATGGCTACACCTTC
CDR3: CASSSPRTTNYGYTF
size: -
V: TRBV7-9
D: -
J: TRBJ1-2

DNA: TGTGCCAGTAGTCCCTCAGGGCAGGGGGCGGGTGAAGCTTTCTTT
CDR3: CASSPSGQGAGEAFF
size: -
V: TRBV19
D: TRBD1
J: TRBJ1-1

DNA: TGTGCCAGCAGCTTAGTCAGGTCAGCAGGGAATGAAAAACTGTTTTTT
CDR3: CASSLVRSAGNEKLFF
size: -
V: TRBV7-8
D: -
J: TRBJ1-4